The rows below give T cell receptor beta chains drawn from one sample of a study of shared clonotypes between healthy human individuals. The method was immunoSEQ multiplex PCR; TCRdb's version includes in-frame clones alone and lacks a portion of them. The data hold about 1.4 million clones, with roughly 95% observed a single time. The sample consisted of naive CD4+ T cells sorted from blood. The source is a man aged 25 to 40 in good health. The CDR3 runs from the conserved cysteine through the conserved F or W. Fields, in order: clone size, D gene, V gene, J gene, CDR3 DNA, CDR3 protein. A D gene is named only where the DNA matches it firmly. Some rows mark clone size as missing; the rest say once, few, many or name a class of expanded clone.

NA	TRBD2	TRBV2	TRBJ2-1	TGTGCCAGCGTAGCGGGAGGCTCCTACAATGAGCAGTTCTTC	CASVAGGSYNEQFF
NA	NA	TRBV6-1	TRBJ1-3	TGTGCCAGCAGAGGACAGGGAAACACCATATATTTT	CASRGQGNTIYF
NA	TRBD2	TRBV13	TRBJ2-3	TGTGCCAGCAGCGGGACTAGCGGTATTCTAAGCACAGATACGCAGTATTTT	CASSGTSGILSTDTQYF
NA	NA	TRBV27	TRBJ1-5	TGTGCCAGCAGTTTAGCAGGGAGGGATCAGCCCCAGCATTTT	CASSLAGRDQPQHF
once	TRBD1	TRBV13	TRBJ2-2	TGTGCCAGCAGAAAACAAAGGACAGGCGGCACCGGGGAGCTGTTTTTT	CASRKQRTGGTGELFF
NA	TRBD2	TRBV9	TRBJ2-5	TGTGCCAGCAGCGTGATGAGCGGGAGATTGCCGGAGACCCAGTACTTC	CASSVMSGRLPETQYF
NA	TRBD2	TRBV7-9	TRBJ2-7	TGTGCCAGCAGCTGGGAGCGGGGCCTCTACGAGCAGTACTTC	CASSWERGLYEQYF
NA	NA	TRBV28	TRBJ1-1	TGTGCCAGCAGTTTCCCAATGAACACTGAAGCTTTCTTT	CASSFPMNTEAFF
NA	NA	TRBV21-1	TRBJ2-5	TGTGCCAGCAGCAAAATGGGGGGGGAAGAGACCCAGTACTTC	CASSKMGGEETQYF
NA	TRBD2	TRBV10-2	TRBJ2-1	TGCGCCAGCAGAGTGGGACTAGCGGGACCTCCGAATGAGCAGTTCTTC	CASRVGLAGPPNEQFF
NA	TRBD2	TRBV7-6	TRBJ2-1	TGTGCCAGCGGCCCGCTTCGCGGGAGGGCCAATGAGCAGTTCTTC	CASGPLRGRANEQFF
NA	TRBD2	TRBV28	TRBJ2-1	TGTGCCAGCAGTTTCCCCCATAGCGGGAGGGCCTTGGATGAGCAGTTCTTC	CASSFPHSGRALDEQFF
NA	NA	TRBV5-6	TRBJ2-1	TGTGCCAGCAGCTTGGATGGGGGGCTTCGGTTTGAGCAGTTCTTC	CASSLDGGLRFEQFF
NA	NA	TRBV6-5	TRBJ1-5	TGTGCCAGCAGTTACGAGGGGAAACAGCCCCAGCATTTT	CASSYEGKQPQHF
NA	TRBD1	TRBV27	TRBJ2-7	TGTGCCAGCAGTCCCCGACAGGGGGCGATTTTTTACGAGCAGTACTTC	CASSPRQGAIFYEQYF
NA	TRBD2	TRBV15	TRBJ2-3	TGTGCCACCAGCAGAGACGGACTAGCGGGATCGGATACGCAGTATTTT	CATSRDGLAGSDTQYF
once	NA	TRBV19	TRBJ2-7	TGTGCCAGTAGTCGGTCGGCCCAGGCCATCTCCTACGAGCAGTACTTC	CASSRSAQAISYEQYF
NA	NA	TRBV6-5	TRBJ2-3	TGTGCCAGCAGTGACGATGGGGATACGCAGTATTTT	CASSDDGDTQYF
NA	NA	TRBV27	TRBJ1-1	TGTGCCAGCAGTTTAGGGAGGGCAGGGCTTTGGACTGAAGCTTTCTTT	CASSLGRAGLWTEAFF
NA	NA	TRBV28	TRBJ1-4	TGTGCCAGCAGTTTGGTAACTGAAAAACTGTTTTTT	CASSLVTEKLFF
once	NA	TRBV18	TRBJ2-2	TGTGCCAGCTCACCAAAGGACACCGGGGAGCTGTTTTTT	CASSPKDTGELFF
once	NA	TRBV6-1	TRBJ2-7	TGTGCCAGCAGTCCAGGGGGGGGCGGCGCCTACGAGCAGTACTTC	CASSPGGGGAYEQYF
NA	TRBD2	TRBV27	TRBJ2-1	TGTGCCAGCAGTCCATCTGGACTAGCGGGAGGTGGAGGCAATGAGCAGTTCTTC	CASSPSGLAGGGGNEQFF
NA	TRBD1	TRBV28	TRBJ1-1	TGTGCCATCGATGACAGGGTCGGTGAAGCTTTCTTT	CAIDDRVGEAFF
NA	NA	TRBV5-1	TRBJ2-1	TGCGCCAGCAGCTTGGACGGAGCGGGACACCCAGGCAATGAGCAGTTCTTC	CASSLDGAGHPGNEQFF
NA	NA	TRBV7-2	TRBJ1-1	TGTGCCAGCAAGCGTGTGAGTGGTTGGGGAGGAAGCGCTGAAGCTTTCTTT	CASKRVSGWGGSAEAFF
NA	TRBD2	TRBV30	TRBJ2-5	TGTGCCTTAGACGGGACTAGCGGCCAACAAGAGACCCAGTACTTC	CALDGTSGQQETQYF
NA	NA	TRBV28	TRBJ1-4	TGTGCCAGCAGTTTAAGAGGTCCGGATGAAAAACTGTTTTTT	CASSLRGPDEKLFF
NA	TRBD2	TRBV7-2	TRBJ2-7	TGTGCCAGCAGCGGGAGGGGAGCGGGAGCGGGCGAGCAGTACTTC	CASSGRGAGAGEQYF
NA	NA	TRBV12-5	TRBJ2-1	TGTGCTAGTGGTTTGACGACTCTAGCGAATGAGCAGTTCTTC	CASGLTTLANEQFF
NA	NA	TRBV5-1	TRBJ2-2	TGCGCCAGCAGACCAGACCTGACCGGGGAGCTGTTTTTT	CASRPDLTGELFF
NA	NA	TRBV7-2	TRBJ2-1	TGTGCCAGCCAACGCTCTTTGCGAAATGAGCAGTTCTTC	CASQRSLRNEQFF
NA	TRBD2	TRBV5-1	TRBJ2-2	TGCGCCAGCAGCGCGGGACTAGCGGGAGTTACCGGGGAGCTGTTTTTT	CASSAGLAGVTGELFF
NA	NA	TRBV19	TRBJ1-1	TGTGCCAGCCAGCAGTCGAACACTGAAGCTTTCTTT	CASQQSNTEAFF
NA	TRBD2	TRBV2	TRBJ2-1	TGTGCCAGCAGACTAGCGGACGACAATGAGCAGTTCTTC	CASRLADDNEQFF
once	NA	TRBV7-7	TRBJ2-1	TGTGCCAGCAGCCGATCGTCCGGGGTGTATGAGCAGTTCTTC	CASSRSSGVYEQFF
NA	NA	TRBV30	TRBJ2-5	TGTGCCTGGAGCTCTACAGGGCCAGAGACCCAGTACTTC	CAWSSTGPETQYF
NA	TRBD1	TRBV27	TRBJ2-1	TGTGCCAGCAGTTACAGCCGGGGGACAGGGATCGATGAGCAGTTCTTC	CASSYSRGTGIDEQFF
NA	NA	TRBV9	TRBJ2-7	TGTGCCAGCAGCGTAGGGGGCGGGACATACGAGCAGTACTTC	CASSVGGGTYEQYF
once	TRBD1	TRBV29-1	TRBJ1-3	TGCAGCGTGAGCGGACAGGGTCGCGACACCATATATTTT	CSVSGQGRDTIYF
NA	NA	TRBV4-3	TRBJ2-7	TGCGCCAGCAGCCCTTCGGGACATGTCGACGAGCAGTACTTC	CASSPSGHVDEQYF
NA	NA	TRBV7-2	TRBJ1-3	TGTGCCAGCAGACTGCAGGGGTCTGGAAACACCATATATTTT	CASRLQGSGNTIYF
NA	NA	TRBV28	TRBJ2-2	TGTGCCAGCAGTTTCAGGACTTTGAACACCGGGGAGCTGTTTTTT	CASSFRTLNTGELFF
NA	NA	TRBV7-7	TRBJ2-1	TGTGCTAGCAGCTTACAGGGTTCGGCGGGAGCGGGCTACAATGAGCAGTTCTTC	CASSLQGSAGAGYNEQFF
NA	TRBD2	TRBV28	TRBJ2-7	TGTGCCAGCAGCCTCCCTGGTGGGATGGGACTAGCGGGTCTCTACGAGCAGTACTTC	CASSLPGGMGLAGLYEQYF
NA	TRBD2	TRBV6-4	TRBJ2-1	TGTGCCAGCCCAAGGACGCTAGCGGGAGGTGATGAGCAGTTCTTC	CASPRTLAGGDEQFF